This T cell receptor (beta chain) came from a study of blood T cell repertoires in COVID-19 (dated by TCRdb to about 2020). As for the study more broadly: The collaborator samples originated in the United States, Italy and Spain and spanned the acute and convalescent phases of COVID-19. HLA class I and class II types, where available, came from metadata supplied by the sample provider rather than from assay-based typing. Sample metadata almost always included a de-identified subject ID, COVID-19 status, age in years and sex. The repertoires were made available in a free public database intended to serve as a resource for research on the immune response to SARS-CoV-2. Deeply sampled blood TCRbeta repertoires from subjects exposed to, actively infected with, or recovered from COVID-19 were included in the dataset. The prospective study material was composed of cDNA or gDNA derived from T cells, B-cell-depleted T cells, or PBMCs. Samples were obtained from the ongoing ImmuneRACE study (first 160 participants) and from 1,200 or so subjects provided by 6 global collaborators.

TCRbeta CDR3 regions were amplified from genomic DNA by means of the immunoSEQ Assay, a bias-controlled multiplex PCR. On the study's bioinformatics: The number of nucleated cells in each sample was estimated from the amplification of reference gene primers within the assay. Sequence reads were collapsed and filtered to measure the absolute abundance of every unique TCRbeta CDR3 rearrangement. For each sample, productive Simpson clonality was calculated by taking the square root of Simpson's diversity index across productive rearrangements. The clones in this table, taken by TCRdb from immuneACCESS, are in-frame only. Not every clone is retained; where verified, under half of the shortfall comes from an unresolved V gene, and the cause of the rest is unknown. That table furnishes V, J and clone size, whereas the DNA furnished D and trimming. For this sample the table gives nearly 85,000 clones, of which about 83% were detected only once. 15% to 20% of the sample is in the top ten clones.

With regard to this clone: Its recognized antigen is unknown. No base qualities exist here, and no much larger clone lies one base off it.

Each collaborating institution followed its own protocols to collect whole blood in K2EDTA tubes. For TCRbeta analysis, collaborators shipped samples as frozen whole blood, isolated PBMCs, or DNA extracted from either of those sample types. General findings and caveats noted by the study authors: The quantity of clinical and demographic metadata differed by source and by participant and was supplied without curation.

Sequencing used peripheral blood. This clonotype was sampled from a woman in her sixties with acute or convalescent COVID-19.

The base sequence is TGTGCCAGCAGCCAAGATGGGACAGGGGGTTTACCCCAGCATTTT. The resulting protein is CASSQDGTGGLPQHF. The chain was built from TRBV3-1 (or the pseudogene TRBV3-2) and TRBJ1-5; 11 bases in between match TRBD1. From its cysteine to its phenylalanine, the CDR3 spans 15 amino acids. Only the CDR3 part of the read is kept: 45 bases, read in frame from the first base. Trimmed from V: 0 bases; trimmed from J: 10 bases; junction bases lacking a gene match: 5. As encoded in the germline V gene (reference sequence), CDR1 is LGHDT while CDR2 is YNNKEL.